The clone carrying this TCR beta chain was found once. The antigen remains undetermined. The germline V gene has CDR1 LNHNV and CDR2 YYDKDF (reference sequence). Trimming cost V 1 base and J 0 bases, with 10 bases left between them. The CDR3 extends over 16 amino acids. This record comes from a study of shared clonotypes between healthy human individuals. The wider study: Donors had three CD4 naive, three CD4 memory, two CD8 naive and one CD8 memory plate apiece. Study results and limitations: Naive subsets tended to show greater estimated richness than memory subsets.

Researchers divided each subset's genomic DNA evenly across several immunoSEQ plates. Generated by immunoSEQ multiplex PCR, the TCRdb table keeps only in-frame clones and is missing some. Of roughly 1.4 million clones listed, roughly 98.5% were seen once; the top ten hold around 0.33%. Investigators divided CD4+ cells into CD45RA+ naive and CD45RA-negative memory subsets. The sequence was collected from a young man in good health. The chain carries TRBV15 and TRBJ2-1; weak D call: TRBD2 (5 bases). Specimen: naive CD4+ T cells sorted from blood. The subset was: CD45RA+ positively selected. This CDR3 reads CATSRVKRSSYNEQFF. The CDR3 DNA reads TGTGCCACCAGCAGAGTTAAGCGGAGCTCCTACAATGAGCAGTTCTTC.